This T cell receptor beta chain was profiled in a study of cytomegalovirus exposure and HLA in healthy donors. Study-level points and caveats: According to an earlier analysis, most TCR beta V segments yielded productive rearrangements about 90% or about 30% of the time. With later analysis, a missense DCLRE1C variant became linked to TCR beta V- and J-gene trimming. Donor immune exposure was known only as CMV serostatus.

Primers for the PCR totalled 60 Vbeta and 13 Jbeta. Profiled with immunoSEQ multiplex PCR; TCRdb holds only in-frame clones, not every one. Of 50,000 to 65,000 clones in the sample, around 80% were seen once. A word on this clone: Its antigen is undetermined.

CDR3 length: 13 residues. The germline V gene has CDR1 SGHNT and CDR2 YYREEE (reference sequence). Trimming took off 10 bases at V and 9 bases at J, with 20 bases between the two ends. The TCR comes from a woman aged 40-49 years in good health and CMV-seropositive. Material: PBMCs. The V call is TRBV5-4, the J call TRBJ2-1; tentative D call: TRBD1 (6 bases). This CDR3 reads CASREGLQGEQFF. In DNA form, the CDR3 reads TGTGCCTCCAGAGAAGGCCTACAGGGTGAGCAGTTCTTC.